The sequence of this TCR beta chain was determined in a study of regulatory T cells in long-lasting Graves disease. CDR3 length: 15 amino acids. The V end was cut by 1 base, the J end by 8 bases, with 17 bases between. Looked up from germline, CDR1 is MNHEY and CDR2 is SVGEGT. Specified time point: newly diagnosed GD, antithyroid drugs for less than 3 months. RNA isolated from PBMCs was used to make the TCR library. The guidelines of the American Thyroid Association were the basis for diagnosing Graves' disease. Arm-PCR of CDR3 regions and iRepertoire HTBI primers were the basis on which TCR beta libraries were built. TCRdb re-called the multiplex PCR reads with MiXCR, one entry per CDR3 protein. The sample has 350,000 to 450,000 distinct CDR3 sequences, around 11% seen once. A few counts support this clonotype. The data also belong to a second study, concerning T cells in Graves' hyperthyroidism and ophthalmopathy.

This rearrangement joins TRBV6-2 or TRBV6-3 to TRBJ1-2; D ambiguous. Sequenced here: peripheral blood mononuclear cells (PBMCs), sampled at new diagnosis, from a patient treated with antithyroid drugs. This clonotype originated in a woman younger than 35 with Graves disease. CDR3 DNA: TGTGCCAGCAGTTACTTGGGTACTCAGGCCGGCGGCTACACCTTC. Amino acid sequence: CASSYLGTQAGGYTF.